This paragraph reports one TCR beta chain. This entry comes from a study of blood T cell repertoires in COVID-19. Study context: The United States, Italy and Spain provided the acute and convalescent COVID-19 samples. Sources were T cells, B-cell-depleted T cells, or PBMCs; the material itself was cDNA or gDNA.

In the authors' workflow: Counts of nucleated cells, estimated from reference gene primer amplification, were obtained. TCRdb's table, derived via immunoSEQ multiplex PCR, lists solely in-frame clones and lacks some. For V, J and clone size, that table is used; D and trimming come from the DNA. The sample lists roughly 230,000 clones, more than 65% occurring once. V trimming: 6 bases; J trimming: 6 bases; junction bases outside the gene matches: 12. Germline loops: CDR1 LNHDA, CDR2 SQIVND (reference sequence). This CDR3 contains 15 residues. Before being deemed recovered, Cohort 3 donors had two negative PCRs, clearance, or symptom resolution.

This receptor was obtained from a man aged 45-65 years who had recovered from COVID-19. The chain recombines TRBV19 with TRBJ1-1; TRBD1 matches at 8 bases. Sequenced: PBMCs or T cells enriched from blood (not recorded which). The CDR3, as DNA: TGTGCCAGTAGCAAACTGACCGGGACAGGACCTGAAGCTTTCTTT. Its translation: CASSKLTGTGPEAFF.